Listed below are T cell receptor beta chains from one sample, sequenced in a study of T-cell reconstitution after alpha-beta-depleted transplantation in children. A single record per CDR3 protein comes from TCRdb applying MiXCR to the PCR reads. Of almost 500,000 distinct CDR3 sequences listed, 9.5% to 15% are singletons. The input for sequencing was PBMCs from the stem cell graft donor, taken from the stem cell graft. Receptor source: a human donor who donated a stem cell graft to a child with combined immunodeficiency. The CDR3 runs from the conserved cysteine through the conserved F or W. Each record gives: J gene, V gene, clone size, D gene, CDR3 DNA, CDR3 protein. The D gene is left open where the match is weak. Rows give clone size only sometimes, using once, few, many, or a class for an expanded clone.

>TRBJ1-1|TRBV5-1|-|TRBD1
TGCGCCAGCAGCTTGCGGACAGGCCGAAACACTGAAGCTTTCTTT
CASSLRTGRNTEAFF
>TRBJ2-1|TRBV4-3|many|-
TGCGCCAGCAGCCCACTTACAGGGTGGAATGAGCAGTTCTTC
CASSPLTGWNEQFF
>TRBJ2-2|TRBV5-1|-|TRBD2
TGCGCCAGCAGCCCCTACGGAGCGGGGGACACCGGGGAGCTGTTTTTT
CASSPYGAGDTGELFF
>TRBJ2-1|TRBV10-3|few|-
TGTGCCATCAGTGAAATGGGAAATGAGCAGTTCTTC
CAISEMGNEQFF
>TRBJ2-2|TRBV3-1|few|-
TGTGCCAGCAGAGCTCTGAGTAGTACCGGGGAGCTGTTTTTT
CASRALSSTGELFF
>TRBJ2-7|TRBV2|-|-
TGTGCCAGCGACGGGGGGCCACTCGAGCAGTACTTC
CASDGGPLEQYF
>TRBJ2-1|TRBV6-2/TRBV6-3|-|TRBD1
TGTGCCAGCAGACTAGACAGGGGGATCAATGAGCAGTTCTTC
CASRLDRGINEQFF
>TRBJ1-5|TRBV20-1|few|-
TGCAGTGCTATGCCCCTAGGCGGGGTTAGTCAGCCCCAGCATTTT
CSAMPLGGVSQPQHF
>TRBJ2-2|TRBV24-1|few|TRBD1
TGTGCCACCGCAGGGGGCTCGAACACCGGGGAGCTGTTTTTT
CATAGGSNTGELFF
>TRBJ2-1|TRBV13|-|-
TGTGCCAGCAGCTTTTCGGGGCTCGATGAGCAGTTCTTC
CASSFSGLDEQFF
>TRBJ2-7|TRBV6-1|many|-
TGTGCCAGCAGTGAAATGGGGACGGTCTCGTCCTACGAGCAGTACTTC
CASSEMGTVSSYEQYF
>TRBJ2-7|TRBV12-3/TRBV12-4|-|TRBD1
TGTGCCAGCAGCCGGGACAGGGACGAGCAGTACTTC
CASSRDRDEQYF
>TRBJ2-1|TRBV13|-|TRBD2
TGTGCCAGCAGCCTAGGGACTAGCGGGAGGCCCAATGAGCAGTTCTTC
CASSLGTSGRPNEQFF
>TRBJ2-3|TRBV9|-|-
TGTGCCAGCAGCGTAAGGGGGACGGTCACAGATACGCAGTATTTT
CASSVRGTVTDTQYF
>TRBJ1-2|TRBV24-1|few|TRBD1
TGTGCCACCAGTTCCGACAGGGGATATAGTGGCTACACCTTC
CATSSDRGYSGYTF